This TCR beta chain was sequenced for a study of beta chain features in type 1 diabetes. Regarding the study as a whole: Within each of all four CD4+ subsets, Type 1 diabetes patients had TCRB CDR3s that were moderately but significantly shorter.

From germline, CDR1 is LNHDA and CDR2 SQIVND (reference sequence). The CDR3 consists of 15 residues. J gave up 3 bases and V 6 bases, and 6 bases lay outside the gene matches. This clone was observed a handful of times. Antigen specificity is unknown. As every portion of the isolated RNA was reverse transcribed, the sequencing read expressed TCRB transcripts. The protocol was immunoSEQ multiplex PCR, while the TCRdb copy is restricted to in-frame clones and leaves out a portion. The table records some 360,000 clones, 8.5% to 10% of them present only once. This receptor was obtained from a man younger than 45 with type 1 diabetes. The V gene is TRBV19, the J gene TRBJ2-1; 9 nucleotides agree with TRBD2. The sample consisted of central memory CD4+ T cells from blood. CDR3 sequence reads: CASRHILAGYNEQFF. Here the CDR3 DNA reads TGTGCCAGTAGACACATACTAGCGGGCTACAATGAGCAGTTCTTC.